This passage covers 27 T cell receptor beta chains from one sample sequenced in a study of blood T cell repertoires in COVID-19. This table comes from immunoSEQ multiplex PCR, and its TCRdb copy is limited to in-frame clones, with some not included. The data hold under 150,000 clones, with more than 75% observed a single time. Sequencing was done on a sample of peripheral blood. These receptor sequences come from a man between 65 and 85 years old with active COVID-19.

The chain has TRBV2 and TRBJ2-3; TRBD1 matches 9 bases. The CDR3 runs 15 residues. Per the germline V gene, CDR1 is SNHLY and CDR2 is FYNNEI. Trimming took 8 bases from V and 0 from J; bases not matched to a gene: 6. The CDR3 spells CASGRTGVSTDTQYF. CDR3 nucleotides: TGTGCCAGCGGGAGGACAGGGGTGAGCACAGATACGCAGTATTTT.

The chain employs TRBV18 and TRBJ2-6, with D perhaps matching TRBD1 (6 bases). The germline V gene encodes CDR1 KGHSH and CDR2 LQKENI. The V end was cut by 2 bases, the J end by 0 bases, with 20 bases between. The CDR3 is 20 residues long. The CDR3 region has the DNA TGTGCCAGCTCACCATTTTTCCGGGACAACCCCTCCTCTGGGGCCAACGTCCTGACTTTC. The encoded protein is CASSPFFRDNPSSGANVLTF. Complete variable domain (other parts from reference TRBV18 and TRBJ2-6): NAGVMQNPRHLVRRRGQEARLRCSPMKGHSHVYWYRQLPEEGLKFMVYLQKENIIDESGMPKERFSAEFPKEGPSILRIQQVVRGDSAAYFCASSPFFRDNPSSGANVLTFGAGSRLTVL.

The chain joins TRBV7-6 to TRBJ2-5; TRBD1 aligns across 9 bases. This CDR3 has 15 residues. The trim removed 5 bases at V and 5 bases at J, leaving 9 bases unmatched. Germline CDR1 and CDR2: SGHVS and FNYEAQ. CDR3 sequence reads: CASSPRTGVAETQYF. CDR3 bases: TGTGCCAGCAGCCCTCGGACAGGGGTGGCTGAGACCCAGTACTTC.

This chain connects TRBV24-1 to TRBJ2-2; TRBD1 agrees at 8 bases. Germline assignment: CDR1 KGHDR and CDR2 SFDVKD. V shed 0 bases and J 1 base; nucleotides not matched to a gene: 6. The CDR3 is 18 amino acids. The CDR3 reads CATSDLYLDRGNTGELFF. The CDR3 nucleotides read TGTGCCACCAGTGATTTGTACCTTGACAGGGGGAACACCGGGGAGCTGTTTTTT.

The V gene is TRBV27, the J gene TRBJ2-7; possibly TRBD1 for D (6 bases). Trimming took off 2 bases at V and 9 bases at J, with 17 bases between the two ends. The CDR3 consists of 14 residues. Germline V gives CDR1 MNHEY, CDR2 SMNVEV (reference sequence). The CDR3 reads CASSLTQGQQGQYF. CDR3 nucleotide sequence: TGTGCCAGCAGTTTAACCCAGGGGCAACAGGGGCAGTACTTC.

The chain couples TRBV27 to TRBJ1-2; possibly TRBD1 for D (6 bases). Germline V CDR1 and CDR2: MNHEY, SMNVEV (reference sequence). Trimming took off 7 bases at V and 2 bases at J, with 17 bases between the two ends. The CDR3 length is 15 residues. CDR3 DNA: TGTGCCAGCACCAAGACAGGTGTGGGGAACTATGGCTACACCTTC. This sequence encodes CASTKTGVGNYGYTF.

This clone is a singleton in its sample. The chain joins TRBV7-2 to TRBJ2-3, with TRBD1 matching 7 bases. The CDR3 spans 16 residues. V gave up 1 base and J gave up 5 bases; unmatched junction bases: 9. The germline V gene has CDR1 SGHTA and CDR2 FQGNSA. CDR3 loop: CASSLDDRAVQDTQYF. CDR3 nucleotide sequence: TGTGCCAGCAGCTTAGATGACAGGGCTGTTCAAGATACGCAGTATTTT.

J is TRBJ2-3 and V is TRBV28, with a possible D match to TRBD1 (5 bases). V lost 7 bases and J 8 bases, leaving 13 bases between the germline ends. Germline-derived CDR1 and CDR2 are MDHEN and SYDVKM. The length of the CDR3 is 12 residues. CDR3 DNA: TGTGCCAGCACAGGTAGCCAGGGTACGCAGTATTTT. Translation: CASTGSQGTQYF.

The V and J genes are TRBV6-6 and TRBJ2-7, with 14 bases identical to TRBD2. Looked up from germline, CDR1 is MNHNY and CDR2 is SVGAGI (reference sequence). The CDR3 totals 16 residues. J gave up 2 bases and V 6 bases, and 6 bases lay outside the gene matches. CDR3 residues: CASSDPGLAGAYEQYF. CDR3 nucleotide sequence: TGTGCCAGCAGCGATCCGGGACTAGCGGGAGCCTACGAGCAGTACTTC.

This chain connects TRBV18 to TRBJ2-3; the D is unclear. With 2 bases removed from V and 1 base from J, the gap between germline ends came to 4 bases. This CDR3 comprises 13 residues. Germline V lookup: CDR1 KGHSH, CDR2 LQKENI. In DNA form, the CDR3 reads TGTGCCAGCTCACCAGCGGGCACAGATACGCAGTATTTT. Protein product: CASSPAGTDTQYF.

V is TRBV5-6 and J is TRBJ1-5; D gene unclear. V was shortened by 0 bases and J by 4 bases, with 17 bases between the two germline ends. The CDR3 extends over 17 amino acids. The germline CDR1 and CDR2 sequences are SGHDT and YYEEEE. The CDR3 loop reads CASSLGSGGPVNQPQHF. The CDR3 nucleotides are TGTGCCAGCAGCTTGGGTTCCGGAGGCCCGGTGAATCAGCCCCAGCATTTT.

J is TRBJ2-1 and V is TRBV6-1; D might be TRBD2 (6 bases). Germline-derived CDR1 and CDR2 are MNHNS and SASEGT. This CDR3 spans 14 amino acids. With 3 bases removed from V and 3 bases from J, the gap between germline ends came to 9 bases. The CDR3 bases are TGTGCCAGCAGTGACGGGGGAGTCTACAATGAGCAGTTCTTC. It translates to CASSDGGVYNEQFF.

The chain is built from TRBV10-1 and TRBJ1-1; D might be TRBD1 (6 bases). Germline V gives CDR1 WNHNN, CDR2 SYGVQD (reference sequence). Trimming removed 5 bases at V and 1 base at J, with 11 bases between. CDR3 length: 14 residues. CDR3 region: CASSPKQGNTEAFF. The CDR3 DNA is TGCGCCAGCAGTCCAAAACAGGGGAACACTGAAGCTTTCTTT.

This chain uses TRBV5-5 with TRBJ2-4, with 9 positions matching TRBD1. CDR3 length equals 16 residues. J was trimmed by 4 bases and V by 2 bases; bases with no gene match: 7. Germline assignment: CDR1 SGHKS and CDR2 YYEKEE (reference sequence). DNA of the CDR3: TGTGCCAGCAGCTTTGGATATGGGACAGGGAAAAACATTCAGTACTTC. Its translation is CASSFGYGTGKNIQYF. The full variable domain, rest sourced from reference TRBV5-5 and TRBJ2-4, is DAGVTQSPTHLIKTRGQQVTLRCSPISGHKSVSWYQQVLGQGPQFIFQYYEKEERGRGNFPDRFSARQFPNYSSELNVNALLLGDSALYLCASSFGYGTGKNIQYFGAGTRLSVL.

The genes are TRBV30 and TRBJ2-2, with D perhaps matching TRBD1 (5 bases). Trimming shortened V by 0 bases and J by 8 bases, and 16 bases separated the two germline ends. CDR1 is GTSNPN, CDR2 SVGIG, per germline (reference sequence). The CDR3 contains 15 residues. The CDR3 nucleotides are TGTGCCTGGAGTGTACGGAAGGGGCCTACGGGGGAGCTGTTTTTT. It codes for CAWSVRKGPTGELFF.

The V call is TRBV10-3, the J call TRBJ1-6; 8 bases line up with TRBD1. The CDR3 is made up of 14 amino acids. J lost 6 bases, V lost 10 bases, and 8 bases had no gene match. Per the germline V gene, CDR1 is ENHRY and CDR2 is SYGVKD. CDR3 nucleotides: TGTGCCACCACCGGGACAGGTAGTAATTCACCCCTCCACTTT. It encodes CATTGTGSNSPLHF.

The rearrangement uses TRBV7-2 and TRBJ2-1; the D is unclear. V was trimmed by 2 bases and J by 9 bases, leaving 8 bases between them. Germline-derived CDR1 and CDR2 are SGHTA and FQGNSA. The length of the CDR3 is 12 residues. The CDR3 DNA follows: TGTGCCAGCAGCTTAAGATCGCGTGAGCAGTTCTTC. Protein: CASSLRSREQFF.

This chain connects TRBV19 to TRBJ1-5; 9 bases are a match to TRBD1. CDR1 is LNHDA and CDR2 is SQIVND in the germline V gene (reference sequence). The CDR3 is 18 amino acids. V lost 1 base and J lost 2; bases outside the gene matches: 9. The CDR3 region has the DNA TGTGCCAGTAGTATAGTTGGGACAGGGAGGGGTGGCAATCAGCCCCAGCATTTT. Translating it yields CASSIVGTGRGGNQPQHF.

The V gene is TRBV6-5, the J gene TRBJ2-2, with TRBD2 matching 8 bases. Trimming cost V 6 bases and J 1 base; bases outside gene matches: 4. CDR3 length: 15 amino acids. The V gene's germline CDR1 is MNHEY and CDR2 SVGAGI. The CDR3 spells CASRRGAVNTGELFF. For the CDR3, the DNA is TGTGCCAGCAGGCGGGGGGCCGTGAACACCGGGGAGCTGTTTTTT.

The chain has TRBV7-9 and TRBJ2-2; 10 bases line up with TRBD2. The CDR3 sequence is 18 residues long. CDR1 is SEHNR and CDR2 is FQNEAQ in the germline V gene (reference sequence). The junction had 8 bases not matched to a gene; V was cut back by 4 bases and J by 0 bases. DNA for the CDR3: TGTGCCAGCAGCTCGCGAGGACTAGCGGAGACGAACACCGGGGAGCTGTTTTTT. It is translated as CASSSRGLAETNTGELFF. Looking up the rest from reference TRBV7-9 and TRBJ2-2 gives the full variable domain: DTGVSQNPRHKITKRGQNVTFRCDPISEHNRLYWYRQTLGQGPEFLTYFQNEAQLEKSRLLSDRFSAERPKGSFSTLEIQRTEQGDSAMYLCASSSRGLAETNTGELFFGEGSRLTVL.

The CDR3 DNA is TGCGCCAGCAGCTGGACAGGGAGCGGCAATCAGCCCCAGCATTTT. Its translation: CASSWTGSGNQPQHF. The J gene is TRBJ1-5, the V gene TRBV4-1; 8 positions match TRBD1. The V segment lost 5 bases and the J segment 2 bases; nucleotides outside the gene matches: 5. Per the germline V gene, CDR1 is MGHRA and CDR2 is YSYEKL. The length of the CDR3 is 15 residues.

This clone was seen only once. The chain recombines TRBV7-5 with TRBJ2-7; the table calls TRBD1, which could not be checked here. TRBV7-5 is noted as a pseudogene. The CDR3 totals 16 residues. This CDR3 is CARSLWTGRLSYEQYF. In DNA form, the CDR3 reads TGTGCCAGAAGCTTATGGACAGGGAGGCTCTCCTACGAGCAGTACTTC.

V usage is TRBV7-9 and J usage is TRBJ2-3; D is perhaps TRBD2 (6 bases). The germline V gene has CDR1 SEHNR and CDR2 FQNEAQ (reference sequence). CDR3 length: 16 amino acids. Trimming removed 1 base at V and 5 bases at J, with 16 bases between. The CDR3 DNA follows: TGTGCCAGCAGCTTAGGGGGCCGGGAGAGATTAGATACGCAGTATTTT. It encodes CASSLGGRERLDTQYF.

This clone was seen a single time. This chain links TRBV3-1 (or the pseudogene TRBV3-2) with TRBJ2-7; perhaps TRBD1 as D (6 bases). V was pared by 2 bases and J by 6 bases, with 8 bases between. The CDR3 runs to 12 residues. Looked up from germline, CDR1 is LGHDT and CDR2 is YNNKEL (reference sequence). The CDR3 sequence is CASSQKGVEQYF. CDR3 nucleotide sequence: TGTGCCAGCAGCCAAAAGGGGGTCGAGCAGTACTTC.

The V and J genes are TRBV19 and TRBJ2-4; TRBD1 agrees at 9 bases. This CDR3 has 14 amino acids. CDR1 and CDR2 from the germline V gene are LNHDA and SQIVND (reference sequence). V shed 6 bases and J 5 bases; nucleotides not matched to a gene: 5. Here the CDR3 DNA reads TGTGCCAGTAGGCAGACAGGGGGTGAAAACATTCAGTACTTC. Its protein product is CASRQTGGENIQYF.

The chain recombines TRBV15 with TRBJ2-5; possible D gene TRBD1, 5 bases. Between the trimmed V and J ends, which lost 0 bases and 5 bases, there was a span of 10 bases. CDR3 length equals 14 residues. CDR1 and CDR2 from the germline V gene are LNHNV and YYDKDF (reference sequence). CDR3 in amino acids: CATSRDQGPETQYF. The CDR3 DNA reads as TGTGCCACCAGCAGAGATCAGGGTCCGGAGACCCAGTACTTC.

The rearrangement uses TRBV30 and TRBJ2-1; 13 bases line up with TRBD2. In germline, CDR1 is GTSNPN, CDR2 SVGIG (reference sequence). The V gene end was trimmed by 1 base and the J gene end by 7 bases; junction bases not matched to a gene: 1. The CDR3 spans 14 residues. The CDR3 DNA reads as TGTGCCTGGAGTGGACTAGCGGGAGGAAATGAGCAGTTCTTC. Amino acids: CAWSGLAGGNEQFF.